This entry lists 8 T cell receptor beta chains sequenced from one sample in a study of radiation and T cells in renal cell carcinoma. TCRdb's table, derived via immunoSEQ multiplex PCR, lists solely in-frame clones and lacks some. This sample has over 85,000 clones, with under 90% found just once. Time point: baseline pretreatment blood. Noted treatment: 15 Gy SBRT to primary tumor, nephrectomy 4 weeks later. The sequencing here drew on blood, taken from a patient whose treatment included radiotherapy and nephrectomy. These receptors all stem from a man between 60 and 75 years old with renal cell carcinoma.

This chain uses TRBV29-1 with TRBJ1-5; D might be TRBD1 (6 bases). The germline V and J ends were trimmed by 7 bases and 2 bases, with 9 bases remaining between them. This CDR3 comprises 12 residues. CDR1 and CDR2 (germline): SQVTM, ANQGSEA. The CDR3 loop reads CSAGAGNQPQHF. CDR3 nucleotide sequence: TGCAGCGCAGGGGCAGGCAATCAGCCCCAGCATTTT.

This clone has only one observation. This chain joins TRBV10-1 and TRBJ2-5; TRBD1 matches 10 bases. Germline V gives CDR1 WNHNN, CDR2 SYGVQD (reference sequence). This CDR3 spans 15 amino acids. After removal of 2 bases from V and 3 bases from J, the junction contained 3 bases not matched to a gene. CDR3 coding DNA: TGCGCCAGCAGTGAGCCGGGACAGGGGAAAGAGACCCAGTACTTC. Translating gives CASSEPGQGKETQYF.

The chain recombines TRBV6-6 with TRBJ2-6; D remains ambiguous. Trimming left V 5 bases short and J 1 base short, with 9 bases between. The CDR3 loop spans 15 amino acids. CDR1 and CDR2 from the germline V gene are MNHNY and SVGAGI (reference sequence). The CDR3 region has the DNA TGTGCCAGCAGTCCCGGCTTGTCTGGGGCCAACGTCCTGACTTTC. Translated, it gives CASSPGLSGANVLTF.

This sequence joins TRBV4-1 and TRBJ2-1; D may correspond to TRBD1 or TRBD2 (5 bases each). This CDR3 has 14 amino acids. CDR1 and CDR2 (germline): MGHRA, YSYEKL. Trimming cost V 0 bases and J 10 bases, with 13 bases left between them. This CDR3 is CASSQDWGPGEQFF. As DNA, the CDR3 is TGCGCCAGCAGCCAAGATTGGGGCCCGGGGGAGCAGTTCTTC.

DNA of the CDR3: TGTGCCAGCAGTTACGGGCTCCCAGTTCGCTACGAGCAGTACTTC. It translates to CASSYGLPVRYEQYF. This rearrangement joins TRBV6-7 to TRBJ2-7; no definite D call. TRBV6-7 is an open reading frame whose function is uncertain. The V end lost 2 bases, the J end lost 3 bases, and 14 bases lay between the germline ends. This CDR3 is 15 amino acids long.

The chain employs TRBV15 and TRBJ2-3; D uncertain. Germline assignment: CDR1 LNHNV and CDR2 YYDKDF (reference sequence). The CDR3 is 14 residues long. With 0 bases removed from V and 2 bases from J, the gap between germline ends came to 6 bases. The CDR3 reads CATSRDSATDTQYF. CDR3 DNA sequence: TGTGCCACCAGCAGAGACAGTGCCACAGATACGCAGTATTTT.

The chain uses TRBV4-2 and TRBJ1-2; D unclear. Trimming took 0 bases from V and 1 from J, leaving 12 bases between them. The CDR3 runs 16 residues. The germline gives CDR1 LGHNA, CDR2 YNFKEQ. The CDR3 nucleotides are TGTGCCAGCAGCCAAGAGGAGGCACCGGGTAACTATGGCTACACCTTC. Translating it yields CASSQEEAPGNYGYTF.

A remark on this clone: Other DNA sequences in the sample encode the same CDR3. CDR3 in DNA: TGCGCCAGCAGCCAAGCTAGCGGTAGCACAGATACGCAGTATTTT. Its protein is CASSQASGSTDTQYF. The chain combines TRBV4-1 with TRBJ2-3, with 7 bases matching TRBD2. With 1 base clipped from V and 0 bases from J, the junction kept 1 base outside the gene matches. The CDR3 contains 15 residues. The germline CDR1 and CDR2 sequences are MGHRA and YSYEKL.